This T cell receptor (beta chain) was recorded in a study of beta chain features in type 1 diabetes. Expressed TCRB transcripts were sequenced because the isolated RNA had all been reverse transcribed beforehand. Profiled with immunoSEQ multiplex PCR; TCRdb holds only in-frame clones, not every one. The sample lists about 900,000 clones; roughly 17% were seen once. Specimen: naive CD4+ T cells from blood. The receptor was isolated from a woman between 18 and 30 years old in good health.

The CDR3 DNA follows: TGTGCCAGCTCACCGCGGGGGGCGAACGTAGGGACCCAGTACTTC. This gives the protein CASSPRGANVGTQYF. This chain uses TRBV18 with TRBJ2-5; 8 nucleotides align to TRBD2. Germline V gives CDR1 KGHSH, CDR2 LQKENI. With 3 bases clipped from V and 7 bases from J, the junction kept 10 bases outside the gene matches. The CDR3 has 15 residues. Variable domain in full (rest from reference TRBV18 and TRBJ2-5): NAGVMQNPRHLVRRRGQEARLRCSPMKGHSHVYWYRQLPEEGLKFMVYLQKENIIDESGMPKERFSAEFPKEGPSILRIQQVVRGDSAAYFCASSPRGANVGTQYFGPGTRLLVL.